Described below is a single T cell receptor (beta chain) sequence and its context. The antigen is undetermined. This specimen comes from a study of cytomegalovirus exposure and HLA in healthy donors. The PCR used 60 Vbeta and 13 Jbeta primers. The protocol was immunoSEQ multiplex PCR, while the TCRdb copy is restricted to in-frame clones and leaves out a portion. The data show 90,000 to 120,000 clones, with 74% seen just once and roughly 2.7% held by the top ten. Germline lookup yields CDR1 SGHTA and CDR2 FQGTGA. The CDR3 runs to 13 residues. The V and J ends lost 1 base and 7 bases respectively, with 10 bases between them. Study-level points and caveats: In vitro testing confirmed three CMV-associated chains as specific for CMV antigens. An analysis was carried out at a later point. It showed that HLA-associated TCR beta chains were more clonally expanded than equally common non-associated chains.

This TCR derives from a man aged 45-65 years in good health and CMV-seropositive. The chain employs TRBV7-3 and TRBJ1-2; D might be TRBD1 (5 bases). Sequencing was done on a sample of PBMCs. CDR3 sequence: CASSLSQGGGYTF. The CDR3 DNA reads as TGTGCCAGCAGCTTAAGTCAGGGTGGTGGCTACACCTTC.